This T cell receptor beta chain was sequenced during a study of CD4 T cells in relation to SARS-CoV-2 and coronaviruses. Across the whole study: PBMCs were cultured with antigen for roughly 11 days before TCR beta sequencing.

Unexposed donor CD4+ T cells date from 2011-2018, before the COVID-19 pandemic. The cells were cultured for about ten days before CD4+ T cells were isolated. Testing used SARS-CoV-2 S/N and four cold-coronavirus spikes on unexposed-donor CD4+ T cells, cells permitting. Some clones are missing from TCRdb's copy, which holds only in-frame ones; the method was immunoSEQ multiplex PCR. Of more than 20,000 clones in the sample, 65% to 80% were seen once. As concerns this clone: The antigen remains undetermined.

Germline V CDR1 and CDR2: ENHRY, SYGVKD. Trimming removed 3 bases at V and 7 bases at J, with 10 bases between. The CDR3 runs to 13 residues. Sequenced material: CD4+ T cells from PBMCs, cultured in vitro. The rearrangement joins TRBV10-3 to TRBJ2-1; D call uncertain. The TCR sequence derives from a human donor in good health. In nucleotides, the CDR3 is TGTGCCATCAGTGATATGGTCCGGAATGAGCAGTTCTTC. This sequence encodes CAISDMVRNEQFF.